A selection of T cell receptor beta chains follows, all from one sample in a study of cytomegalovirus exposure and HLA in healthy donors. Clones were read by immunoSEQ multiplex PCR, and TCRdb kept only the in-frame ones, dropping some. The table records 110,000 to 150,000 clones, 70% to 80% of them present only once. Source material: PBMCs. Every receptor here comes from a male donor in good health and CMV-seronegative. The CDR3 runs from the conserved cysteine through the conserved F or W. A D gene is named only where the DNA matches it firmly. Clone size is shown for a subset of rows, as once, few, many or a class of expanded clone.

size: -; D: TRBD1; V: TRBV28; J: TRBJ1-5; CDR3: CARSGQGVFQPQHF; DNA: TGTGCCAGGAGCGGACAGGGCGTTTTTCAGCCCCAGCATTTT
size: -; D: -; V: TRBV4-3; J: TRBJ1-3; CDR3: CASSQDQGLTGNTIYF; DNA: TGCGCCAGCAGCCAAGACCAGGGGCTTACCGGAAACACCATATATTTT
size: -; D: -; V: TRBV28; J: TRBJ1-1; CDR3: CASSFGTRGAFF; DNA: TGTGCCAGCAGTTTTGGAACCCGGGGAGCTTTCTTT
size: -; D: -; V: TRBV10-2; J: TRBJ2-3; CDR3: CASSRGGDGNTQYF; DNA: TGCGCCAGCAGTAGGGGGGGGGACGGGAATACGCAGTATTTT
size: -; D: -; V: TRBV15; J: TRBJ1-5; CDR3: CATSRGRDQPQHF; DNA: TGTGCCACCAGCAGAGGGAGAGACCAGCCCCAGCATTTT
size: -; D: -; V: TRBV7-2; J: TRBJ1-5; CDR3: CASSQYTGTPGIQPQHF; DNA: TGTGCCAGCAGCCAATACACCGGGACACCCGGGATTCAGCCCCAGCATTTT
size: -; D: -; V: TRBV13; J: TRBJ2-3; CDR3: CASSERSGSDTQYF; DNA: TGTGCCAGCAGCGAACGTAGCGGCTCAGATACGCAGTATTTT
size: -; D: -; V: TRBV2; J: TRBJ2-1; CDR3: CASHGEYNEQFF; DNA: TGTGCCAGCCACGGGGAGTACAATGAGCAGTTCTTC
size: -; D: -; V: TRBV10-1; J: TRBJ2-1; CDR3: CASSPAGFNEQFF; DNA: TGCGCCAGCTCTCCGGCCGGGTTTAATGAGCAGTTCTTC
size: -; D: -; V: TRBV25-1; J: TRBJ1-6; CDR3: CASSDPRDGGNSPLHF; DNA: TGTGCCAGCAGTGACCCCCGGGACGGAGGGAATTCACCCCTCCACTTT
size: -; D: -; V: TRBV7-2; J: TRBJ2-7; CDR3: CASSRSAGPSYEQYF; DNA: TGTGCCAGCAGCCGCTCTGCGGGGCCCTCCTACGAGCAGTACTTC
size: -; D: -; V: TRBV5-4; J: TRBJ2-2; CDR3: CASSPRSTGELFF; DNA: TGTGCCAGCAGTCCCCGTAGCACCGGGGAGCTGTTTTTT
size: -; D: -; V: TRBV7-2; J: TRBJ1-1; CDR3: CASTEDKTNTEAFF; DNA: TGTGCCAGCACCGAGGACAAAACGAACACTGAAGCTTTCTTT
size: -; D: -; V: TRBV6-1; J: TRBJ2-1; CDR3: CASSGFLPYEQFF; DNA: TGTGCCAGCAGTGGCTTCCTACCCTATGAGCAGTTCTTC
size: -; D: TRBD1; V: TRBV14; J: TRBJ2-1; CDR3: CASSQAALSGTGWDEQFF; DNA: TGTGCCAGCAGCCAAGCCGCCCTCTCCGGGACAGGTTGGGATGAGCAGTTCTTC
size: -; D: TRBD2; V: TRBV9; J: TRBJ2-3; CDR3: CASSVQAGGQDTQYF; DNA: TGTGCCAGCAGCGTCCAAGCGGGGGGGCAAGATACGCAGTATTTT
size: few; D: -; V: TRBV7-6; J: TRBJ1-5; CDR3: CASSLVGGGQPQHF; DNA: TGTGCCAGCAGCTTAGTGGGCGGGGGACAGCCCCAGCATTTT
size: few; D: -; V: TRBV4-2; J: TRBJ2-1; CDR3: CASSQIEGSSYNEQFF; DNA: TGTGCCAGCAGCCAAATCGAGGGAAGCTCCTACAATGAGCAGTTCTTC
size: -; D: -; V: TRBV14; J: TRBJ1-2; CDR3: CASSQDLGSSGGYTF; DNA: TGTGCCAGCAGCCAAGATCTCGGGTCCTCGGGGGGCTACACCTTC
size: -; D: TRBD1; V: TRBV4-1; J: TRBJ2-3; CDR3: CASSRLGTGGFDTQYF; DNA: TGCGCCAGCAGCCGCCTCGGGACAGGGGGCTTCGATACGCAGTATTTT
size: -; D: TRBD1; V: TRBV15; J: TRBJ2-1; CDR3: CATSREPGQGGNEQFF; DNA: TGTGCCACCAGCAGAGAGCCGGGACAGGGCGGCAATGAGCAGTTCTTC
size: -; D: -; V: TRBV5-1; J: TRBJ2-5; CDR3: CASSLEGAQETQYF; DNA: TGCGCCAGCAGCTTGGAAGGGGCTCAAGAGACCCAGTACTTC
size: few; D: -; V: TRBV19; J: TRBJ2-2; CDR3: CASSYRRTGELFF; DNA: TGTGCCAGTAGCTACCGTAGAACCGGGGAGCTGTTTTTT
size: -; D: -; V: TRBV4-1; J: TRBJ1-2; CDR3: CASSQEEGDNGYTF; DNA: TGCGCCAGCAGCCAAGAGGAAGGGGACAATGGCTACACCTTC